This section outlines one T cell receptor beta chain sequence together with its context. Random hexamers were used to reverse transcribe the RNA input (0.5 to 1 ug). TCRdb re-called the immunoSEQ multiplex PCR reads through MiXCR, storing one row per CDR3 protein. The table includes about 150,000 distinct CDR3 sequences, 95% to 96% detected once. The data stem from a study of CD8 T cells in Susac syndrome. Material: CD8+ T cells from PBMCs. The TCR sequence derives from a human donor with multiple sclerosis.

The CDR3 spells CASNNQGPSGELFF. The CDR3 bases are TGTGCCAGCAATAACCAGGGACCTTCCGGGGAGCTGTTTTTT. This chain links TRBV27 with TRBJ2-2; perhaps D is TRBD1 or TRBD2 (5 bases each). There are 14 residues in the CDR3. CDR1 MNHEY and CDR2 SMNVEV come from the germline V gene (reference sequence). With 7 bases removed from V and 6 bases from J, the gap between germline ends came to 15 bases.